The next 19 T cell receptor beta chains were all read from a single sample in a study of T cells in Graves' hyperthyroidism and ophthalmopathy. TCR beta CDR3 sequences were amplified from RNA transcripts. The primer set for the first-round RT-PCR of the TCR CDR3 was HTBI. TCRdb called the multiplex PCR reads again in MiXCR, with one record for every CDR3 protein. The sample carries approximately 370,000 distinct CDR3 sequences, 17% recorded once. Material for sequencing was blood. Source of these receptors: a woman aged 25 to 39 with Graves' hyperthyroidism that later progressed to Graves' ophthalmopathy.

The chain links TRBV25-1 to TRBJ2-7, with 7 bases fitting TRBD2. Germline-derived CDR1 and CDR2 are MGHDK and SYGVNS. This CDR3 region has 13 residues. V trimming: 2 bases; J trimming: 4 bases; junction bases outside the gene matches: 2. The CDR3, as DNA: TGTGCCAGCAGTGAACGGGGGGAATACGAGCAGTACTTC. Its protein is CASSERGEYEQYF.

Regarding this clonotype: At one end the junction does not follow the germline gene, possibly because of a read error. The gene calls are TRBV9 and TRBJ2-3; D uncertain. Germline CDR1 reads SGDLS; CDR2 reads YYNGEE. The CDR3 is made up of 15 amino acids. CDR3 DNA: TGTGCCAGCAGCCTGGGTGGCGTTTCAACAGATGCGCAGTATTTT. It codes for CASSLGGVSTDAQYF.

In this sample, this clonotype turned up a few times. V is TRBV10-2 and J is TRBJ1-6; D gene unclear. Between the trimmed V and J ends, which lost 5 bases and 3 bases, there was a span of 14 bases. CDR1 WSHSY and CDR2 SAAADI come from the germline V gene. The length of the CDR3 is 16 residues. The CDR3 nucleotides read TGCGCCAGCAGTACGGGCCGGGAGCTCTATAATTCACCCCTCCACTTT. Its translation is CASSTGRELYNSPLHF.

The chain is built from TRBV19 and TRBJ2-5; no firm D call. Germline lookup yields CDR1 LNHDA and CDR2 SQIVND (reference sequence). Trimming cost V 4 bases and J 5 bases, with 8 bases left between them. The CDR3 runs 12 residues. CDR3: CASSNPWETQYF. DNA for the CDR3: TGTGCCAGTAGTAACCCCTGGGAGACCCAGTACTTC.

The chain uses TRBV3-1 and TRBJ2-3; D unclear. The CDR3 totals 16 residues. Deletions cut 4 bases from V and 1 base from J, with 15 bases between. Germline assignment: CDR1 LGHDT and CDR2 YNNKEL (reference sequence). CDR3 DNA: TGTGCCAGCAGCCGTATCCGGGCGACGGGCACAGATACGCAGTATTTT. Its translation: CASSRIRATGTDTQYF.

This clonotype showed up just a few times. This chain's CDR3 is CASSPYPELAGDHNEQFF. In DNA, the CDR3 is TGTGCCAGCAGCCCATACCCTGAACTAGCGGGGGACCACAATGAGCAGTTCTTC. The V call is TRBV5-8, the J call TRBJ2-1, with 11 positions matching TRBD2. The CDR3 is 18 amino acids. With 4 bases clipped from V and 5 bases from J, the junction kept 14 bases outside the gene matches. Germline lookup yields CDR1 SGHTS and CDR2 YDEGEE.

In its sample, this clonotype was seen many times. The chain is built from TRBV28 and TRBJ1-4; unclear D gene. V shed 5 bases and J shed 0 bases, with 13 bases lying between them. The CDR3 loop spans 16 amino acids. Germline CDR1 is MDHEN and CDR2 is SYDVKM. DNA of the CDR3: TGTGCCAGCAGTGACTATTACGGAACAACTAATGAAAAACTGTTTTTT. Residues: CASSDYYGTTNEKLFF.

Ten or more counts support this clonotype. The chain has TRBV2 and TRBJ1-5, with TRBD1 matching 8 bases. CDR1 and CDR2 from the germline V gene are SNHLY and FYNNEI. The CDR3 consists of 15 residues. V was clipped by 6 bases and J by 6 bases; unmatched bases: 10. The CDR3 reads CASRGPDRGGQPQHF. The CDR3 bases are TGTGCCAGCAGGGGCCCTGACAGGGGCGGTCAGCCCCAGCATTTT.

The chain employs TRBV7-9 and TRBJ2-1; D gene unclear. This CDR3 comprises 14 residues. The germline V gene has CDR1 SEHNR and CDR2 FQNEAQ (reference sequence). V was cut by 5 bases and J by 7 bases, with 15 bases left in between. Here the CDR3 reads CASSKQAPKNEQFF. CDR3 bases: TGTGCCAGCAGCAAACAAGCCCCGAAAAATGAGCAGTTCTTC.

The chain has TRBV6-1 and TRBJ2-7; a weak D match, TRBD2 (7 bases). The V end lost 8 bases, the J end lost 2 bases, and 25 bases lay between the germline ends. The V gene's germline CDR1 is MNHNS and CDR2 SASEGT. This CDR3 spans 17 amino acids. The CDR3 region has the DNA TGTGCCAGCGCGCAGTTCGGGGGAGGGGGTCTACCCTACGAGCAGTACTTC. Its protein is CASAQFGGGGLPYEQYF.

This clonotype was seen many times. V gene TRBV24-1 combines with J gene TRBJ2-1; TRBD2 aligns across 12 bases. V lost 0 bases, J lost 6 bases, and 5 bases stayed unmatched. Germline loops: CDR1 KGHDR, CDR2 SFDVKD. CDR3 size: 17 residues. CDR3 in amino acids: CATSDLRSSGRGNEQFF. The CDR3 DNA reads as TGTGCCACCAGTGATTTGAGGTCTAGCGGGAGGGGCAATGAGCAGTTCTTC.

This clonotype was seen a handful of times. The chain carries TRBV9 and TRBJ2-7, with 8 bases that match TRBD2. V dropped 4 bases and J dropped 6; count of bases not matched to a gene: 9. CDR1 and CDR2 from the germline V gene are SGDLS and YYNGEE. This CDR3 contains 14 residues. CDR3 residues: CASSQTGGPGEQYF. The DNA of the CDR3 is TGTGCCAGCAGCCAGACGGGGGGGCCGGGCGAGCAGTACTTC.

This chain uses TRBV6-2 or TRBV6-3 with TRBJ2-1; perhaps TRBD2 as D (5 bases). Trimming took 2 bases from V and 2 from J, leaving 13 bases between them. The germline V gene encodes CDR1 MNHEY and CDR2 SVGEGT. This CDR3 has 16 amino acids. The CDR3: CASSYPTLATYNEQFF. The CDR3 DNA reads TGTGCCAGCAGTTACCCGACCCTAGCTACCTACAATGAGCAGTTCTTC.

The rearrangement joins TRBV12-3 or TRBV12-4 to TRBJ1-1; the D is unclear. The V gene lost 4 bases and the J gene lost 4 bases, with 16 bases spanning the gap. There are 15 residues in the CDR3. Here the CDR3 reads CASSSVSGPGTEAFF. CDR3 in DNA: TGTGCCAGCAGTTCAGTTTCAGGTCCGGGCACTGAAGCTTTCTTT.

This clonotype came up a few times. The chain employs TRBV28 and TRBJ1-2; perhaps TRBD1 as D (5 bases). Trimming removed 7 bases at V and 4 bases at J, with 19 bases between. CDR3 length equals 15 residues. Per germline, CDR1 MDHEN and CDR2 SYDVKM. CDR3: CASISQWDGSYGYTF. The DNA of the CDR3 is TGTGCCAGCATCTCGCAATGGGACGGTAGCTATGGCTACACCTTC.

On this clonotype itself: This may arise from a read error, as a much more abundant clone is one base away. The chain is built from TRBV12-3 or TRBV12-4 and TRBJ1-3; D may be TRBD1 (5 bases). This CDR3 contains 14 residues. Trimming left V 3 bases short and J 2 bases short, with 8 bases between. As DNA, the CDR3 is TGTGCCAGCAGTTTCGGGGGAACTGGAAACACCATATATTTT. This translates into CASSFGGTGNTIYF.

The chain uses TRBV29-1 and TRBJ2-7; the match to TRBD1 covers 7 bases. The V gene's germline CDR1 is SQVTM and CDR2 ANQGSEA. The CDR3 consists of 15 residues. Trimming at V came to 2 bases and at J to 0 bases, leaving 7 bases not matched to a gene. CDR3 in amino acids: CSVEILRDSSYEQYF. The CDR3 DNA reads TGCAGCGTTGAAATCCTACGGGACAGCTCCTACGAGCAGTACTTC.

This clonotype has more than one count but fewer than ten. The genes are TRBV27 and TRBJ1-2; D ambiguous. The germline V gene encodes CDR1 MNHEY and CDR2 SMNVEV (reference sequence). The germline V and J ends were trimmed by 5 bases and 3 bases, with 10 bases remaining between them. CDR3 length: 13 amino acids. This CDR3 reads CASSPAPHYGYTF. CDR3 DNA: TGTGCCAGCAGTCCCGCCCCTCACTATGGCTACACCTTC.

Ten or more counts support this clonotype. The CDR3 DNA follows: TGTGCCAGCTGGGGCAGATCCTACGAGCAGTACTTC. This codes for CASWGRSYEQYF. The chain couples TRBV6-1 to TRBJ2-7; D might be TRBD1 (5 bases). V was clipped by 8 bases and J by 1 base, with 9 bases between them. Germline V lookup: CDR1 MNHNS, CDR2 SASEGT. There are 12 residues in the CDR3.